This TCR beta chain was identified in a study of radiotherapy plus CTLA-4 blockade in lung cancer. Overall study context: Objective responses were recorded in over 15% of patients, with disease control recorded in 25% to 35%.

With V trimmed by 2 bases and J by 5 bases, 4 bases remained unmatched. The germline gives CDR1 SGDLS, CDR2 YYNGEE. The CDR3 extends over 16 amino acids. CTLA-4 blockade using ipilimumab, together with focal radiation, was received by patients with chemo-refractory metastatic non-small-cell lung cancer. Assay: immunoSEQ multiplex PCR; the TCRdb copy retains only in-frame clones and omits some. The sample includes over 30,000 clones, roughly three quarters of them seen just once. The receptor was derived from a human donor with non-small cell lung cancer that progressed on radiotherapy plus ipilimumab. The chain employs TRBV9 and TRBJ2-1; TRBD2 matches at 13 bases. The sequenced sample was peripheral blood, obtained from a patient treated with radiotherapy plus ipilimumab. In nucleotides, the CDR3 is TGTGCCAGCAGCGTCAGACTAGCGGGGGGTCACAATGAGCAGTTCTTC. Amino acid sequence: CASSVRLAGGHNEQFF.